In this sample, the clone carrying this T cell receptor beta chain turned up a few times. No antigen is known for it. The data originate from a study of OX40 agonist ivuxolimab in advanced cancers. Across the study: In three patients, partial responses were observed, one with hepatocellular carcinoma and two with cutaneous melanoma.

Study observations and caveats: Expanded peripheral T-cell antigen specificity went undetermined. Clonal expansion by week 6 occurred in CD4+ and CD8+ blood T cells (at 0.1 to 3.0 mg/kg).

Germline V gene lookup returns CDR1 MNHNY and CDR2 SVGAGI (reference sequence). The V gene end was trimmed by 6 bases and the J gene end by 0 bases; junction bases not matched to a gene: 8. The CDR3 consists of 15 residues. The protocol was immunoSEQ multiplex PCR, while the TCRdb copy is restricted to in-frame clones and leaves out a portion. The sample carries about 70,000 clones, roughly three quarters recorded once. Sequences were derived from CD4+ or CD8+ T cells sorted from blood, sampled in a trial of the OX40 agonist ivuxolimab. J is TRBJ2-7 and V is TRBV6-6; 7 bases agree with TRBD2. The source of this sequence is an adult with an advanced solid tumor such as melanoma, head and neck, liver or kidney cancer. CDR3 loop: CASRAGLGSSYEQYF. CDR3 nucleotides: TGTGCCAGCAGGGCAGGACTAGGGAGCTCCTACGAGCAGTACTTC.